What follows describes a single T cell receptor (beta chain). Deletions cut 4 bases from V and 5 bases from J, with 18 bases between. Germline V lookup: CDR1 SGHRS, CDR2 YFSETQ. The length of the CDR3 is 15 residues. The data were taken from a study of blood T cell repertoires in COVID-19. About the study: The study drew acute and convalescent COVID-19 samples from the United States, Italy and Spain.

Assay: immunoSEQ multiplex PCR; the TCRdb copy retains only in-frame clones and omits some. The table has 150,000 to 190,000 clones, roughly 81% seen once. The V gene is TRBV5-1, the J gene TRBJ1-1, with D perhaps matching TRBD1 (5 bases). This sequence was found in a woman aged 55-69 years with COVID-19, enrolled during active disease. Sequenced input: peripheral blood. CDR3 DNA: TGCGCCAGCAGCGCTGGACCCTCAGGGCGGACTGAAGCTTTCTTT. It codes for CASSAGPSGRTEAFF.